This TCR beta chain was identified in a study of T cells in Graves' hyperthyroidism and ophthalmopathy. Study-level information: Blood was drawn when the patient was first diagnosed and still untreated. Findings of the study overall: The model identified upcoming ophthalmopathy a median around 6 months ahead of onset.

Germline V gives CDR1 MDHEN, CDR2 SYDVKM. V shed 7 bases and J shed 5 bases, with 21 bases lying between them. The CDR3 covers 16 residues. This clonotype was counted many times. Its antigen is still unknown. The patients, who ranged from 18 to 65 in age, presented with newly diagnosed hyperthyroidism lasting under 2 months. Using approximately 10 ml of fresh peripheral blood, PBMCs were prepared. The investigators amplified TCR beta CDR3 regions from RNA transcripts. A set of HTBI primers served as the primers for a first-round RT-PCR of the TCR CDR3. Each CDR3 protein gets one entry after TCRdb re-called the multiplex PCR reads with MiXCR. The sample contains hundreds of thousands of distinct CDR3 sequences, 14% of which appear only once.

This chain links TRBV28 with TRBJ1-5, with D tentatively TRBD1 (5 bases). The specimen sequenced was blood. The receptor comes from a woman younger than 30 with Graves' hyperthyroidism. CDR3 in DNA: TGTGCCAGCAACGTCGAAGTCAGGGATTTGGATCAGCCCCAGCATTTT. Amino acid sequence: CASNVEVRDLDQPQHF.